The present TCR beta chain was sequenced within a study of Ad26.COV2.S vaccination and SARS-CoV-2 variants. Whole-study results and caveats: Vaccine recipients showed a spike-specific TCR breadth that was higher than in placebo recipients.

Treatment described: 15 to 20 received Ad26.COV2.S at low or high dose, single or two shots; about 5 received placebo; per-sample allocation not given. After the first vaccine or placebo injection, samples were drawn on day 63. Vaccination used an Ad26 vector expressing Wuhan-strain SARS-CoV-2 spike. Looked up from germline, CDR1 is LGHDT and CDR2 is YNNKEL (reference sequence). The CDR3 totals 12 residues. The V and J ends lost 1 base and 7 bases respectively, with 7 bases between them. This clone has a single count. What it binds is unknown. Method: immunoSEQ multiplex PCR; TCRdb's copy keeps in-frame clones and lacks some. Here the sample spans about 350,000 clones, about 87% being singletons.

Sequenced material: peripheral blood, taken in a trial of Ad26.COV2.S vaccine versus placebo. The TCR sequence derives from a person between 18 and 65 years old who received the Ad26.COV2.S COVID-19 vaccine or a placebo. The V and J genes are TRBV3-1 (or the pseudogene TRBV3-2) and TRBJ1-1; D not resolved. CDR3 nucleotides: TGTGCCAGCAGCCAAGTGCGGGGTGAAGCTTTCTTT. Translating it yields CASSQVRGEAFF.